This TCR beta chain originates from a study of T cell responses to AZD1222 COVID-19 vaccine. Regarding the study as a whole: Vaccine-associated CD4 TCRs ranged over spike, dominating at 160-218 and 743-854.

In regard to this clone: The target antigen is unknown.

V was clipped by 3 bases and J by 10 bases; unmatched bases: 6. Germline-derived CDR1 and CDR2 are MNHEY and SMNVEV (reference sequence). The CDR3 sequence is 15 residues long. Assay used: immunoSEQ multiplex PCR; TCRdb lists only in-frame clones, some missing. This sample carries 150,000 to 200,000 clones, about nine tenths of them seen once, and the ten largest clones take roughly 6%. This TCR was sampled from an adult in good health. This material consisted of peripheral blood, taken on day 0 of AZD1222 vaccination. The gene calls are TRBV27 and TRBJ1-6, with 10 bases matching TRBD1. The CDR3 bases are TGTGCCAGCAGTTTTCAGGACAGGGGGAAATCACCCCTCCACTTT. It specifies CASSFQDRGKSPLHF.